A selection of T cell receptor beta chains follows, all from one sample in a study of glioma-infiltrating T cells. One entry per CDR3 protein, called by TCRdb with MiXCR from the multiplex PCR reads. The data contain roughly 120,000 distinct CDR3 sequences, approximately 23% of them singletons. The sequencing sample was made of glioma tissue, nonneoplastic brain tissue, or PBMCs (not recorded which). Every receptor here comes from a human donor with low-grade glioma or glioblastoma, undergoing nonglioma brain surgery, or in good health (not recorded which). Both conserved end residues are part of each CDR3. The D gene is left open where the match is weak. Clone size is stated in some rows and not others, as once, few, many or a class when expanded.

V gene: TRBV25-1
clone size: few
D gene: -
J gene: TRBJ2-7
CDR3 DNA: TGTGCCAGCAGTGGGGGGCAGGGTCTTATCTCCTACGAGCAGTACTTC
CDR3 protein: CASSGGQGLISYEQYF

V gene: TRBV2
clone size: -
D gene: -
J gene: TRBJ1-3
CDR3 DNA: TGTGCCAGCAGTGAAAGACAGGCCTCTGGAAACACCATATATTTT
CDR3 protein: CASSERQASGNTIYF

V gene: TRBV29-1
clone size: few
D gene: -
J gene: TRBJ2-3
CDR3 DNA: TGCAGCGCTGGGACTTCGCCGGGGGCTGGCACAGATACGCAGTATTTT
CDR3 protein: CSAGTSPGAGTDTQYF

V gene: TRBV7-2
clone size: many
D gene: -
J gene: TRBJ2-7
CDR3 DNA: TGTGCCAGCAGCTTAGCGGGCCCCCTCCTAGCTCGGAGCTCCTACGAGCAGTACTTC
CDR3 protein: CASSLAGPLLARSSYEQYF

V gene: TRBV12-3/TRBV12-4
clone size: many
D gene: -
J gene: TRBJ2-3
CDR3 DNA: TGTGCCAGCAGTTTAGAGAAGGGTTTGGGAGGCACAGATACGCAGTATTTT
CDR3 protein: CASSLEKGLGGTDTQYF

V gene: TRBV7-9
clone size: -
D gene: TRBD1
J gene: TRBJ2-1
CDR3 DNA: TGTGCCAGCACCCCATCGGCAGGGGGCGCCTACAATGAGCAGTTCTTC
CDR3 protein: CASTPSAGGAYNEQFF

V gene: TRBV5-4
clone size: -
D gene: -
J gene: TRBJ2-3
CDR3 DNA: TGTGCCAGCAGCTCGGACCTGAACACCGGGGAGCTGTATTTT
CDR3 protein: CASSSDLNTGELYF

V gene: TRBV7-9
clone size: many
D gene: TRBD2
J gene: TRBJ2-7
CDR3 DNA: TGTGCCAGCAAGGGGACTAGCGGGAGTGAGCAGTACTTC
CDR3 protein: CASKGTSGSEQYF

V gene: TRBV19
clone size: -
D gene: TRBD1
J gene: TRBJ1-2
CDR3 DNA: TGTGCCAGTAGGAGCCGACAGGGGGGTTATGGCTACACCTTC
CDR3 protein: CASRSRQGGYGYTF

V gene: TRBV11-3
clone size: -
D gene: TRBD2
J gene: TRBJ2-3
CDR3 DNA: TGTGCCAGCAGCCCGGGGACTAGCGGGAGAGATACGCAGTATTTT
CDR3 protein: CASSPGTSGRDTQYF

V gene: TRBV28
clone size: -
D gene: TRBD1
J gene: TRBJ1-2
CDR3 DNA: TGTGCCAGCAGCTCGACCGGGACAGGGATGGTTGGTGGCTATGGCTACGCCTTC
CDR3 protein: CASSSTGTGMVGGYGYAF

V gene: TRBV11-2
clone size: many
D gene: -
J gene: TRBJ1-2
CDR3 DNA: TGTGCCAGCAGCTTAGCGGCAGGGAGCCGCAGTGGCTACACCTTC
CDR3 protein: CASSLAAGSRSGYTF

V gene: TRBV6-1
clone size: many
D gene: -
J gene: TRBJ2-1
CDR3 DNA: TGTGCCAGCAGTGGTTTGGCTGAGCAGTTCTTC
CDR3 protein: CASSGLAEQFF

V gene: TRBV4-2
clone size: few
D gene: TRBD1
J gene: TRBJ2-2
CDR3 DNA: TGTGCCAGCAGCCAAGAAATGAGGGGGCGGGACACCGGGGAGCTGTTTTTT
CDR3 protein: CASSQEMRGRDTGELFF

V gene: TRBV27
clone size: many
D gene: -
J gene: TRBJ1-1
CDR3 DNA: TGTGCCAGCAGTACCAACAGGGAAAGGGACACTGAAGCTTTCTTT
CDR3 protein: CASSTNRERDTEAFF

V gene: TRBV29-1
clone size: many
D gene: TRBD1
J gene: TRBJ1-2
CDR3 DNA: TGCAGCGTTGTAGACAGGGCGAGGGGCTACACCTTC
CDR3 protein: CSVVDRARGYTF

V gene: TRBV4-2
clone size: many
D gene: TRBD2
J gene: TRBJ2-7
CDR3 DNA: TGTGCCAGCAGCCAACCTACTAGCGGGAGGGAGGCCTACGAGCAGTACTTC
CDR3 protein: CASSQPTSGREAYEQYF

V gene: TRBV24-1
clone size: many
D gene: TRBD2
J gene: TRBJ2-1
CDR3 DNA: TGTGCCACCAGTGACTCTCGTAGCGGGTACAATGAGCAGTTCTTC
CDR3 protein: CATSDSRSGYNEQFF

V gene: TRBV19
clone size: few
D gene: -
J gene: TRBJ2-6
CDR3 DNA: TGTGCCAGTAACGAAGAGGTCACTGGGGCCAACGTCCTGACTTTC
CDR3 protein: CASNEEVTGANVLTF

V gene: TRBV7-6
clone size: many
D gene: TRBD2
J gene: TRBJ2-3
CDR3 DNA: TGTGCCAGCAGCGCACTAGCGGGAGGAAGCACAGATACGCAGTATTTT
CDR3 protein: CASSALAGGSTDTQYF

V gene: TRBV19
clone size: many
D gene: TRBD2
J gene: TRBJ2-7
CDR3 DNA: TGTGCCAGTAGTATGCGGGGGACAGGGAGGACTAGCGGGTCACTCTCCTACGAGCAGTACTTC
CDR3 protein: CASSMRGTGRTSGSLSYEQYF

V gene: TRBV6-1
clone size: many
D gene: -
J gene: TRBJ2-7
CDR3 DNA: TGTGCCAGCAGTCACCCAGGGGGGTACGAGCAGTACTTC
CDR3 protein: CASSHPGGYEQYF

V gene: TRBV5-1
clone size: few
D gene: -
J gene: TRBJ2-7
CDR3 DNA: TGCGCCAGCAGCCAATCATCGGCGGCCCCTACCTACGAGCAGTACTTC
CDR3 protein: CASSQSSAAPTYEQYF

V gene: TRBV29-1
clone size: many
D gene: -
J gene: TRBJ2-3
CDR3 DNA: TGCAGTTCTAGCGCATCTAGCACAGATACGCAGTATTTT
CDR3 protein: CSSSASSTDTQYF

V gene: TRBV2
clone size: few
D gene: TRBD2
J gene: TRBJ2-7
CDR3 DNA: TGTGCCAGCAGTGAAGCTGGCGGGAGGAGCTACGAGCAGTACTTC
CDR3 protein: CASSEAGGRSYEQYF

V gene: TRBV20-1
clone size: many
D gene: TRBD1
J gene: TRBJ1-1
CDR3 DNA: TGCAGTGCACCCGGACAGGGAACTGAAGCTTTCTTT
CDR3 protein: CSAPGQGTEAFF

V gene: TRBV4-3
clone size: many
D gene: -
J gene: TRBJ1-6
CDR3 DNA: TGCGCCAGCAGCCAACAGATATCCTCACCCCTCCACTTT
CDR3 protein: CASSQQISSPLHF

V gene: TRBV7-9
clone size: -
D gene: -
J gene: TRBJ1-3
CDR3 DNA: TGTGCCAGCAGCTGGATGGGGTACTCTGGAAACACCATATATTTT
CDR3 protein: CASSWMGYSGNTIYF

V gene: TRBV19
clone size: many
D gene: -
J gene: TRBJ2-7
CDR3 DNA: TGTGCCAGTAGTATGCGGGACAGCTCCTACGAGCAGTACTTC
CDR3 protein: CASSMRDSSYEQYF

V gene: TRBV7-8
clone size: many
D gene: -
J gene: TRBJ2-7
CDR3 DNA: TGTGCCAGCAGCTTACTCGACCGGGACTCCTACGAGCAGTACTTC
CDR3 protein: CASSLLDRDSYEQYF

V gene: TRBV7-2
clone size: many
D gene: TRBD2
J gene: TRBJ2-1
CDR3 DNA: TGTGCCAGCAGCCAGCTAGCGGGAGCCTACAATGAGCAGTTCTTC
CDR3 protein: CASSQLAGAYNEQFF

V gene: TRBV11-2
clone size: -
D gene: TRBD1
J gene: TRBJ2-5
CDR3 DNA: TGTGCCAGCAGCTTAGGGCCGGACAGGGGAGAGACCCAGTACTTC
CDR3 protein: CASSLGPDRGETQYF

V gene: TRBV2
clone size: many
D gene: -
J gene: TRBJ1-2
CDR3 DNA: TGTGCCAGCAGCGACTATGGCTACACCTTC
CDR3 protein: CASSDYGYTF

V gene: TRBV9
clone size: -
D gene: TRBD2
J gene: TRBJ2-7
CDR3 DNA: TGTGCCAGCAGCGTAGGACTAGCGGGGTACTACGAGCAGTACTTC
CDR3 protein: CASSVGLAGYYEQYF

V gene: TRBV24-1
clone size: -
D gene: -
J gene: TRBJ2-7
CDR3 DNA: TGTGCCACCAGTGATTTGAGGGCCAGGGGGGACTCCTACGAGCAGTACTTC
CDR3 protein: CATSDLRARGDSYEQYF

V gene: TRBV27
clone size: many
D gene: -
J gene: TRBJ1-1
CDR3 DNA: TGTGCCAGCAGTAAGAGGAACACTGAAGCTTTCTTT
CDR3 protein: CASSKRNTEAFF

V gene: TRBV20-1
clone size: many
D gene: -
J gene: TRBJ2-7
CDR3 DNA: TGCAGTGCTAGAGAAGGGGGTCGGCTTCCCTACGAGCAGTACTTC
CDR3 protein: CSAREGGRLPYEQYF

V gene: TRBV7-9
clone size: many
D gene: TRBD1
J gene: TRBJ2-7
CDR3 DNA: TGTGCCAGCAGACGGACAGGGGTTGTCGACGAGCAGTACTTC
CDR3 protein: CASRRTGVVDEQYF

V gene: TRBV3-1
clone size: -
D gene: -
J gene: TRBJ2-3
CDR3 DNA: TGTGCCAGCAGCCTTCAGCCAAGCACAGATACGCAGTATTTT
CDR3 protein: CASSLQPSTDTQYF

V gene: TRBV3-1
clone size: -
D gene: -
J gene: TRBJ2-7
CDR3 DNA: TGTGCCAGCAGCCAAGGAACACAGTTATCTCGGCAGCACTTC
CDR3 protein: CASSQGTQLSRQHF

V gene: TRBV20-1
clone size: many
D gene: TRBD2
J gene: TRBJ2-3
CDR3 DNA: TGCAGTGCTAGACCTGATACTAGCGGGAGTCTCCGCACAGATACGCAGTATTTT
CDR3 protein: CSARPDTSGSLRTDTQYF

V gene: TRBV29-1
clone size: -
D gene: -
J gene: TRBJ2-3
CDR3 DNA: TGCAGCGTCCCAAGAGGGGGTAGCGGCACAGATACGCAGTATTTT
CDR3 protein: CSVPRGGSGTDTQYF